This T cell receptor (beta chain) comes out of a study of blood T cells in healthy people across ages. Next came a second PCR, run for about 6 to 12 cycles, which used a sample-barcoded 5' primer along with a J-beta primer mix. At least 2.5 million CDR3-containing paired-end reads were obtained per sample. TCRdb recomputed calls from the 5' RACE reads with MiXCR, one row per CDR3 protein. The repertoire holds over 1,200,000 distinct CDR3 sequences, 59% seen once, with over 5.5% in the top ten. The V and J ends lost 3 bases and 4 bases, in that order; junction bases with no gene match: 14. This CDR3 contains 18 residues. CDR1 LGHNA and CDR2 YSLEER come from the germline V gene.

This receptor was obtained from a man between 18 and 29 years old in good health. V gene TRBV4-3 combines with J gene TRBJ2-5, with 10 nucleotides matching TRBD1. Sequenced sample: blood. The CDR3 coding sequence is TGCGCCAGCAGCCAGAATTACCCCCGGGACAGGGGTGGAGAGACCCAGTACTTC. Translation: CASSQNYPRDRGGETQYF.